Following are 5 T cell receptor beta chains from one sample sequenced in a study of radiation and T cells in renal cell carcinoma. Sequencing was performed with immunoSEQ multiplex PCR; in TCRdb, only in-frame clones are kept and a portion is missing. Of about 83,000 clones listed, roughly 85% were seen once; the top ten hold approximately 2.3%. Regarding time point: blood 4 weeks post-SBRT, at nephrectomy. The treatment is: 15 Gy SBRT to primary tumor, nephrectomy 4 weeks later. The sample consisted of blood, taken from a patient whose treatment included radiotherapy and nephrectomy. The source is a woman aged 60-75 years with renal cell carcinoma.

The chain employs TRBV5-1 and TRBJ1-3, with no clear D. V lost 5 bases and J lost 1, with 13 bases in between. The CDR3 consists of 15 residues. Per the germline V gene, CDR1 is SGHRS and CDR2 is YFSETQ. CDR3 amino acids: CASRLGGGSGNTIYF. CDR3 nucleotides: TGCGCCAGCAGGCTTGGCGGTGGTTCTGGAAACACCATATATTTT.

This chain connects TRBV4-3 to TRBJ1-2; TRBD1 might be the D (6 bases). Deletions cut 0 bases from V and 0 bases from J, with 14 bases between. Germline CDR1 reads LGHNA; CDR2 reads YSLEER. The CDR3 runs to 17 residues. CDR3 sequence reads: CASSQDGGANSNYGYTF. CDR3 bases: TGCGCCAGCAGCCAAGATGGGGGCGCCAATTCTAACTATGGCTACACCTTC.

This clone was observed a few times. The CDR3 sequence is CSVVMAGHPFLSGNTIYF. The CDR3 bases are TGCAGCGTCGTGATGGCGGGACACCCTTTTCTCTCTGGAAACACCATATATTTT. The chain recombines TRBV29-1 with TRBJ1-3; possible D gene TRBD1, 6 bases. Germline loops: CDR1 SQVTM, CDR2 ANQGSEA. V lost 6 bases and J 0 bases, leaving 24 bases between the germline ends. The CDR3 runs to 18 residues.

The chain has TRBV7-2 and TRBJ2-2; a weak D match, TRBD1 (6 bases). Looked up from germline, CDR1 is SGHTA and CDR2 is FQGNSA. CDR3 length: 17 amino acids. With 6 bases removed from V and 8 bases from J, the gap between germline ends came to 25 bases. The CDR3 sequence: CASSHARQEISAGELFF. In nucleotides, the CDR3 is TGTGCCAGCAGTCACGCCCGACAGGAGATCTCGGCAGGGGAGCTGTTTTTT.

This clone was counted a few times. The chain links TRBV6-6 to TRBJ1-1; D may be TRBD1 (5 bases). In germline, CDR1 is MNHNY, CDR2 SVGAGI (reference sequence). Deletions cut 5 bases from V and 1 base from J, with 14 bases between. The CDR3 is 15 residues long. The CDR3 nucleotides read TGTGCCAGCAGTCAGTTGGGACGGCGGAACACTGAAGCTTTCTTT. Protein product: CASSQLGRRNTEAFF.